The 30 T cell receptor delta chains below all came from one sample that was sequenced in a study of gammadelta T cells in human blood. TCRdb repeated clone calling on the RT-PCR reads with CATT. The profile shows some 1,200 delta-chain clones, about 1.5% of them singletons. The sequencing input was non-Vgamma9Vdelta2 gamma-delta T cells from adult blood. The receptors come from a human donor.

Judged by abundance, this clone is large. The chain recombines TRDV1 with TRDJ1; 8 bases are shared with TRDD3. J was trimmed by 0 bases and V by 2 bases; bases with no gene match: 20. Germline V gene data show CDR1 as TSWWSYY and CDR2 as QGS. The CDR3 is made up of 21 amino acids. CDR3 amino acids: CALGEVQSPPYWGPYTDKLIF. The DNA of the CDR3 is TGTGCTCTTGGGGAAGTTCAATCCCCCCCGTACTGGGGGCCGTACACCGATAAACTCATCTTT.

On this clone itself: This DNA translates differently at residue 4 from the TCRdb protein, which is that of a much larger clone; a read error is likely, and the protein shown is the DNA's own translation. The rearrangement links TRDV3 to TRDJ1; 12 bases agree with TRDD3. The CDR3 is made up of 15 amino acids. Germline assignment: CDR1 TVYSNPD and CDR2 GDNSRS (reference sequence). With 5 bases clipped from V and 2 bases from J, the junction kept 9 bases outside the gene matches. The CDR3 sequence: CALTCWGIRTDKLIF. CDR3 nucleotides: TGTGCCCTTACGTGCTGGGGGATACGTACCGATAAACTCATCTTT.

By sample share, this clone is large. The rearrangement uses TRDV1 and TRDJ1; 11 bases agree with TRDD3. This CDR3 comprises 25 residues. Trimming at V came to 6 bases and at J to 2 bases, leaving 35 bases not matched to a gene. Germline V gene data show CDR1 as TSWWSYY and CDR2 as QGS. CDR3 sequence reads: CALGRAFGHFPVLSRWGIHTDKLIF. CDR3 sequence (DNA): TGTGCTCTTGGACGAGCCTTCGGCCACTTCCCCGTACTGAGTCGCTGGGGGATACATACCGATAAACTCATCTTT.

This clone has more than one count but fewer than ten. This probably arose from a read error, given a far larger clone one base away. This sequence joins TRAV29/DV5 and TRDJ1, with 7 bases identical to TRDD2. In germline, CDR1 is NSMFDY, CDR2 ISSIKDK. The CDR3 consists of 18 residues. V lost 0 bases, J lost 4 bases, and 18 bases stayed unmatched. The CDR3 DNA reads TGTGCAGCAAGCGATTTTGCCCTTCCTCGGGGGTACATCGATAAACTCATCTTT. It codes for CAASDFALPRGYIDKLIF.

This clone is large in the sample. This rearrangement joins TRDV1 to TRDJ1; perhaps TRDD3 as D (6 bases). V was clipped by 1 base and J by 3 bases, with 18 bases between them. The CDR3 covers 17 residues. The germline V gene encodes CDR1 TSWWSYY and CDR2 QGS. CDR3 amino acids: CALGEHLRSGGSDKLIF. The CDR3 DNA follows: TGTGCTCTTGGGGAACATCTACGCAGTGGGGGCTCCGATAAACTCATCTTT.

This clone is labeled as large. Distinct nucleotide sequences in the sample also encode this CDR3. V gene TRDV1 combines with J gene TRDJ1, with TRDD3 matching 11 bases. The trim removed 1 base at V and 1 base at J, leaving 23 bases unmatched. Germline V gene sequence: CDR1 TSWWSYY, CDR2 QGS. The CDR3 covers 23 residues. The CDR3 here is CALGEPRPSLHWGIVWCTDKLIF. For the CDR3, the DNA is TGTGCTCTTGGGGAACCGCGGCCTTCTTTACACTGGGGGATAGTCTGGTGCACCGATAAACTCATCTTT.

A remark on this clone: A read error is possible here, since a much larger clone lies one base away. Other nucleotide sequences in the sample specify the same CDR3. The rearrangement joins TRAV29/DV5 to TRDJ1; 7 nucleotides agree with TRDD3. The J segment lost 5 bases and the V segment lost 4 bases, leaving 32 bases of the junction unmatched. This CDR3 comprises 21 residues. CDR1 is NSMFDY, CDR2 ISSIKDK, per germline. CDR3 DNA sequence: TGTGCAGCAGGTTGGCTGAAGTCCCTTGAGGCTGGGGGGCGAGGGGGAGATAAACTCATCTTT. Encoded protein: CAAGWLKSLEAGGRGGDKLIF.

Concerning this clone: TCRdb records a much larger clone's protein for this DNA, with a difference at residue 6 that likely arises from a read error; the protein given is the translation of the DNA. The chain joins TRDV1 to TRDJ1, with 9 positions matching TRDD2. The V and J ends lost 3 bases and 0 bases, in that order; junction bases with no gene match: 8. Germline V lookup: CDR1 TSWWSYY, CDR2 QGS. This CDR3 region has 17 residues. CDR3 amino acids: CALGDRLPTGYTDKLIF. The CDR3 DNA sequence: TGTGCTCTTGGGGACCGCCTTCCTACGGGCTACACCGATAAACTCATCTTT.

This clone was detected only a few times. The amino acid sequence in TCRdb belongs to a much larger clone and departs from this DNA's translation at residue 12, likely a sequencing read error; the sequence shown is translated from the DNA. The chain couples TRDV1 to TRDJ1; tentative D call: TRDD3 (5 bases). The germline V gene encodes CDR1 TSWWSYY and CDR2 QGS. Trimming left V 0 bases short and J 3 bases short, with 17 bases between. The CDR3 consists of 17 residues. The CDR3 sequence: CALGELRRGPYADKLIF. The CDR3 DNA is TGTGCTCTTGGGGAACTTCGCCGGGGACCTTACGCCGATAAACTCATCTTT.

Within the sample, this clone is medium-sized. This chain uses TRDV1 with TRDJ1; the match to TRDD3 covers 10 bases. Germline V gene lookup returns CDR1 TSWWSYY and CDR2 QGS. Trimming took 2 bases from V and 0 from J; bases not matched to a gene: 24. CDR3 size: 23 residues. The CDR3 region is CALGEWGTSYGGGYSGYTDKLIF. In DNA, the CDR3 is TGTGCTCTTGGGGAATGGGGGACTTCCTACGGTGGGGGATACTCCGGGTACACCGATAAACTCATCTTT.

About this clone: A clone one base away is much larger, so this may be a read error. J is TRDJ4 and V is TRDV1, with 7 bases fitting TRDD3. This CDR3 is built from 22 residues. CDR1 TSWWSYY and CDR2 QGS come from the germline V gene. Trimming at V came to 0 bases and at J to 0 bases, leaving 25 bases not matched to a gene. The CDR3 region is CALGELAQGWGVRQPRARPLIF. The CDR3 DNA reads TGTGCTCTTGGGGAACTAGCACAGGGCTGGGGGGTACGCCAACCGCGGGCCAGACCCCTGATCTTT.

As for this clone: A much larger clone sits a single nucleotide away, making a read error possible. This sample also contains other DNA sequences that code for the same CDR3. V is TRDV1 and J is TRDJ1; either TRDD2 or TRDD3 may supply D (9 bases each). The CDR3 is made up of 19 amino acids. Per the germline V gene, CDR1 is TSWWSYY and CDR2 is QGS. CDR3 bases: TGTGCGCTTGGGAGCCCTTCCTACGTGTCTGGGGGATACACCGATAAACTCATCTTT. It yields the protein CALGSPSYVSGGYTDKLIF.

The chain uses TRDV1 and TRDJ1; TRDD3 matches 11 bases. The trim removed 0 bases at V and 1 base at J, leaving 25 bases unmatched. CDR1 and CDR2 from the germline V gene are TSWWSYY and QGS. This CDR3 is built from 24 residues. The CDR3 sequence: CALGELAPSILLGDKSRTTDKLIF. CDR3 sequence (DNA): TGTGCTCTTGGGGAACTAGCGCCTTCCATCCTACTGGGGGATAAATCCAGGACCACCGATAAACTCATCTTT.

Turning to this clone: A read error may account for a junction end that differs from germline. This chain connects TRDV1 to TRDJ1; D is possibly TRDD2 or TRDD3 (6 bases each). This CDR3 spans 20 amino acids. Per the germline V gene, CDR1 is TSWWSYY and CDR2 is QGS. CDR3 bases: TGTGCTCTTGGAGAACTCAGGTCCTACGAACTGGGACGGTACACCGATAAACTCACCTTT. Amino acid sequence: CALGELRSYELGRYTDKLTF.

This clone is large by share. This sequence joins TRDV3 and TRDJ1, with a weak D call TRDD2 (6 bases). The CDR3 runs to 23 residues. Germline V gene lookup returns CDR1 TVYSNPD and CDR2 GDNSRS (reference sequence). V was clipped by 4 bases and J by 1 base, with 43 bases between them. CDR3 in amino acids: CASKPLVFLGSEGYTPFTDKLIF. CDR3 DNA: TGTGCCTCTAAACCCCTCGTCTTCCTGGGTTCTGAGGGGTATACTCCATTCACCGATAAACTCATCTTT. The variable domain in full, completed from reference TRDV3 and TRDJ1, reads CDKVTQSSPDQTVASGSEVVLLCTYDTVYSNPDLFWYRIRPDYSFQFVFYGDNSRSEGADFTQGRFSVKHILTQKAFHLVISPVRTEDSATYYCASKPLVFLGSEGYTPFTDKLIFGKGTRVTVEP.

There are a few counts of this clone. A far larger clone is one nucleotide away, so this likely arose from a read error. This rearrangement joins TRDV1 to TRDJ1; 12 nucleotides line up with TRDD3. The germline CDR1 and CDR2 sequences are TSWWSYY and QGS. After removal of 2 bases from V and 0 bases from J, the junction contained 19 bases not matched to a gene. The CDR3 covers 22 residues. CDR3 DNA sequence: TGTGCTCTTGGGGAAAAACGTCCTAACTTAAACTGGGGGATACTCTACACCGATAAACTCATCTTT. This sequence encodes CALGEKRPNLNWGILYTDKLIF.

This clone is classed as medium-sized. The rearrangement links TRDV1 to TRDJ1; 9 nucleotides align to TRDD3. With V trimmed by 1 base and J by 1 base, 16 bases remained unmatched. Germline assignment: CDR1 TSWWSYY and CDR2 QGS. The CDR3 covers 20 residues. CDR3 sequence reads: CALGERDPGVLGDRTDKLIF. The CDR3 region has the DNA TGTGCTCTTGGGGAACGGGACCCAGGCGTACTGGGGGACCGCACCGATAAACTCATCTTT.

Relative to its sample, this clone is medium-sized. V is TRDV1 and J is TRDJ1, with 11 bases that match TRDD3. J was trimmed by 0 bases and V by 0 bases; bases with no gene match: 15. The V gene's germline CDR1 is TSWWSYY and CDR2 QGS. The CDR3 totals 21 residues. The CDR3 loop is CALGELEDGGYDSMYTDKLIF. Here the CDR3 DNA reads TGTGCTCTTGGGGAACTTGAAGATGGGGGATACGACAGTATGTACACCGATAAACTCATCTTT.

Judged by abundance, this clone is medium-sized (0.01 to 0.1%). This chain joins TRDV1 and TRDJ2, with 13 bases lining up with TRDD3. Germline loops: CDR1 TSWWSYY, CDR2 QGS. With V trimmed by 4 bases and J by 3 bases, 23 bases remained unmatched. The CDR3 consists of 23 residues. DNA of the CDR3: TGTGCTCTTGGGGGCACCTTACCCCCTAGACTGGGGGATACGCGAGCCCTGACAGCACAACTCTTCTTT. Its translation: CALGGTLPPRLGDTRALTAQLFF.

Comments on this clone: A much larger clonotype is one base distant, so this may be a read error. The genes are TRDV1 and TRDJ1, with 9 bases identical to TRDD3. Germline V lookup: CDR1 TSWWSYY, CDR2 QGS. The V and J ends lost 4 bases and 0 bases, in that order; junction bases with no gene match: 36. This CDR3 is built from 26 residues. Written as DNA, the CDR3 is TGTGCTCTTGGGGGGGGACACCTTCCTTATCTTTGGGGGTCCCTTACTGGGGGACTGGACACCGATAAACTCATCTTT. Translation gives CALGGGHLPYLWGSLTGGLDTDKLIF.

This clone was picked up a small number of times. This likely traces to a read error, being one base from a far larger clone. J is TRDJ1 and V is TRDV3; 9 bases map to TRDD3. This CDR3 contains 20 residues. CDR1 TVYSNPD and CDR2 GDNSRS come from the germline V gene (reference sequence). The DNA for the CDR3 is TGTGCTCTTATCCCATCTTGTCTGGGGGATCCCGGGGCCTTCACCGATAAACTCATCTTT. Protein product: CALIPSCLGDPGAFTDKLIF. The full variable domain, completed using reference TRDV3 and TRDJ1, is CDKVTQSSPDQTVASGSEVVLLCTYDTVYSNPDLFWYRIRPDYSFQFVFYGDNSRSEGADFTQGRFSVKHILTQKAFHLVISPVRTEDSATYYCALIPSCLGDPGAFTDKLIFGKGTRVTVEP.

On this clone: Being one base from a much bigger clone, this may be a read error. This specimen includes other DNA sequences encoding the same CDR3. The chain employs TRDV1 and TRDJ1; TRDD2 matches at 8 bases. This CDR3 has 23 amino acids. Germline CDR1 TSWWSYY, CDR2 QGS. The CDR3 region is CALAMGLFLRGEEGYPTSDKLIF. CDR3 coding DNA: TGTGCCCTGGCGATGGGGCTCTTCCTACGTGGGGAAGAGGGTTACCCCACTTCAGATAAACTCATCTTT.

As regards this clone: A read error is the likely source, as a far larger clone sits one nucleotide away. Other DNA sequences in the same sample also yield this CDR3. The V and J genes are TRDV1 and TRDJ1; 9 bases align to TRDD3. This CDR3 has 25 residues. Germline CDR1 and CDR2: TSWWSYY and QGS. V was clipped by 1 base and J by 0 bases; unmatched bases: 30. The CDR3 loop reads CALGEPGYSVLRSGDTPMYTDKLIF. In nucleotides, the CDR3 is TGTGCTCTTGGGGAACCAGGTTATTCTGTCCTACGGTCGGGGGATACCCCTATGTACACCGATAAACTCATCTTT.

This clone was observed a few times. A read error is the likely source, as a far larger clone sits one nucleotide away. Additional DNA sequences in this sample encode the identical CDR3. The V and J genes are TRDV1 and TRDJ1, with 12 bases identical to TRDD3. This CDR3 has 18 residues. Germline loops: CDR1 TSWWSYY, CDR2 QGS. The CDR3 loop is CALGERTGGYIRSDKLIF. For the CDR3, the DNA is TGTGCGCTTGGGGAACGTACTGGGGGATACATTAGGTCCGATAAACTCATCTTT.

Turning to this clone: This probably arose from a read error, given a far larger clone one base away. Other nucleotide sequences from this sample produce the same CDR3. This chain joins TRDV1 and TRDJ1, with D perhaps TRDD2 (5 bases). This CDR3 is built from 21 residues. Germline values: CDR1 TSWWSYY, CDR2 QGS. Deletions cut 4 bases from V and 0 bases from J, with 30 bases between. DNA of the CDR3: TGTGCTCTTGGGGCTTATTCCTTTTTACTTCCAACGGCCGGGTACACCGATAAACTCATCTTT. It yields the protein CALGAYSFLLPTAGYTDKLIF.

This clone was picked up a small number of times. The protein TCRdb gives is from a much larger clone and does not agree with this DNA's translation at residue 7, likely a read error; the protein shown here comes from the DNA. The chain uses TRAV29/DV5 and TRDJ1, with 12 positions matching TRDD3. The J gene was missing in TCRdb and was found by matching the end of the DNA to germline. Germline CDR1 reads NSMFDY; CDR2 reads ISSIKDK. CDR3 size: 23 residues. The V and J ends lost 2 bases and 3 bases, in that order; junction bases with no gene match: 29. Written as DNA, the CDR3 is TGTGCAGCAAGGAAGCCTGCGGGGAATTACTGGGGGATACAGTCAGGCCCTCCCGATAAACTCATCTTT. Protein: CAARKPAGNYWGIQSGPPDKLIF.

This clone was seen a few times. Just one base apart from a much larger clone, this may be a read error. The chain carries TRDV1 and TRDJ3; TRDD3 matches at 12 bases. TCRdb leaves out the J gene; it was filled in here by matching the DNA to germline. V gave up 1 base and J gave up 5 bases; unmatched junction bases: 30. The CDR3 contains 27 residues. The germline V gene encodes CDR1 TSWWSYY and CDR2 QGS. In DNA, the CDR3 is TGTGCTCTTGGGGAACCCCCTCGGACATCTAAGCAGCCGGGTACTGGGGGATACAACGGGGACACCCGACAGATGTTTTTC. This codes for CALGEPPRTSKQPGTGGYNGDTRQMFF.

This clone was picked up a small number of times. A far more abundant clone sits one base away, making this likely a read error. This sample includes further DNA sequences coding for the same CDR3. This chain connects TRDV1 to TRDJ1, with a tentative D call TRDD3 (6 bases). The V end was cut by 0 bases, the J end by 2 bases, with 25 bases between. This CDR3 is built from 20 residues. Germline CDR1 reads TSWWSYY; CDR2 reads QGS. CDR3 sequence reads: CALGELWPSVLRGDTDKLIF. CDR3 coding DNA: TGTGCTCTTGGGGAACTATGGCCGAGCGTCCTTCGCGGGGATACCGATAAACTCATCTTT.

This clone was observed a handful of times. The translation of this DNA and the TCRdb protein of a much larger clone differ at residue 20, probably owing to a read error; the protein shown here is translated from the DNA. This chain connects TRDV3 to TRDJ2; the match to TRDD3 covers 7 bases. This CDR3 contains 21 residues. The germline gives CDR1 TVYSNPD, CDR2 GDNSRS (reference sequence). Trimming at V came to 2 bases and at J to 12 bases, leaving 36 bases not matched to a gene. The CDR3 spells CAFRPGILLVWGSFYTDKLFF. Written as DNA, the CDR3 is TGTGCCTTTCGGCCCGGGATACTCCTCGTATGGGGGTCCTTTTACACCGATAAACTCTTCTTT.

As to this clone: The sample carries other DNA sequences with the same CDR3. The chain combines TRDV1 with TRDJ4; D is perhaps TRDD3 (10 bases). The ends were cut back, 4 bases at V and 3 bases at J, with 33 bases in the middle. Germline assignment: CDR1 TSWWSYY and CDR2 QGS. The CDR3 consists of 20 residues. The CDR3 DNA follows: TGTGCTCTTGGGGCCCCCCCTTCCTACGTTGAGGTACTGGGGGATGGACCCCTGATCTTT. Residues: CALGAPPSYVEVLGDGPLIF.